This note documents a single TCR beta chain sequence. These data originate in a study of CD8 T cells in Susac syndrome. This CDR3 has 13 residues. Germline V CDR1 and CDR2: SQVTM, ANQGSEA. V dropped 6 bases and J dropped 1 base, with 12 bases sitting between them. Random hexamers were used to reverse transcribe an amount of roughly 0.45 to 1 ug RNA. TCR beta CDR3 was amplified by immunoSEQ multiplex PCR. This amplification extended across 54 Vbeta and 13 Jbeta segments. TCRdb re-analysed the immunoSEQ multiplex PCR reads in MiXCR, keeping a single row per CDR3 protein. The table lists under 200,000 distinct CDR3 sequences, 95% of them singletons.

The genes are TRBV29-1 and TRBJ2-5, with D perhaps matching TRBD1 or TRBD2 (5 bases each). The sequenced material came from CD8+ T cells from PBMCs. The TCR comes from a human donor with multiple sclerosis. The CDR3 DNA is TGCAGCGTAACCCGGGACCCCCAAGAGACCCAGTACTTC. The encoded protein is CSVTRDPQETQYF.